This paragraph reports one T cell receptor beta chain. These data belong to a study of blood T cell repertoires in COVID-19. Clones were sequenced by immunoSEQ multiplex PCR, and TCRdb holds only the in-frame ones, with some missing. The repertoire holds tens of thousands of clones, with 75% to 90% as singletons. The clonotype was recovered from a man between 65 and 85 years old with active or convalescent COVID-19. The sample was peripheral blood.

The CDR3 DNA sequence: TGTGCCAGCAGCGTAGGCAGAGGGCCCTCCTACAATGAGCAGTTCTTC. This codes for CASSVGRGPSYNEQFF. The rearrangement links TRBV9 to TRBJ2-1, with a tentative D call TRBD2 (5 bases). Deletions cut 0 bases from V and 0 bases from J, with 10 bases between. The CDR3 sequence is 16 residues long. Germline assignment: CDR1 SGDLS and CDR2 YYNGEE.